This entry features one T cell receptor (beta chain) sequence. Primers for the PCR totalled 60 Vbeta and 13 Jbeta. Data came from immunoSEQ multiplex PCR; TCRdb stores just in-frame clones and leaves some out. This table holds over 150,000 clones, 70% to 80% found once. This entry is derived from a study of cytomegalovirus exposure and HLA in healthy donors. The V gene's germline CDR1 is SGDLS and CDR2 YYNGEE. This CDR3 comprises 16 residues. Trimming removed 2 bases from V and 0 bases from J, with 12 bases in between. This TCR came from a man in his forties or fifties in good health and CMV-seronegative. This chain connects TRBV9 to TRBJ1-3; D ambiguous. What was sequenced was PBMCs. This CDR3 is CASSVAPQVSGNTIYF. For the CDR3, the DNA is TGTGCCAGCAGCGTGGCCCCCCAGGTCTCTGGAAACACCATATATTTT.